What follows are 24 T cell receptor beta chains derived from one specimen sequenced in a study of T cells in Graves' hyperthyroidism and ophthalmopathy. From RNA transcripts, TCR beta CDR3 regions were amplified. HTBI primers were employed in a first-round RT-PCR of the TCR CDR3. TCRdb redid the calling of the multiplex PCR reads with MiXCR, one entry per CDR3 protein. The data hold 300,000 to 450,000 distinct CDR3 sequences, with around a sixth observed a single time. Sequenced material: blood. The receptors were gathered from a young woman with Graves' hyperthyroidism that later progressed to Graves' ophthalmopathy.

This clonotype was found a few times. The chain links TRBV29-1 to TRBJ1-4; D is undetermined. The CDR3 spans 12 residues. Trimming took off 5 bases at V and 6 bases at J, with 10 bases between the two ends. Germline V gene lookup returns CDR1 SQVTM and CDR2 ANQGSEA. The DNA for the CDR3 is TGCAGCGTTATGGACGGAGATGAAAAACTGTTTTTT. As protein: CSVMDGDEKLFF.

This clonotype was picked up many times. The V gene is TRBV11-2, the J gene TRBJ2-2; tentatively, D is TRBD2 (6 bases). The CDR3 has 19 amino acids. In germline, CDR1 is SGHAT, CDR2 FQNNGV. The V end was cut by 2 bases, the J end by 4 bases, with 23 bases between. The CDR3 spells CASSLSVSGLDGSTGELFF. In nucleotides, the CDR3 is TGTGCCAGCAGCTTAAGCGTCTCGGGCCTGGACGGGAGCACCGGGGAGCTGTTTTTT.

This clonotype was detected a few times. The chain combines TRBV24-1 with TRBJ2-1, with 11 bases that match TRBD1. The germline gives CDR1 KGHDR, CDR2 SFDVKD. The CDR3 totals 17 residues. The trim removed 5 bases at V and 4 bases at J, leaving 9 bases unmatched. CDR3 region: CATSVPPGQGDYNEQFF. CDR3 in DNA: TGTGCCACCAGTGTCCCCCCGGGACAGGGGGATTACAATGAGCAGTTCTTC.

There are many counts of this clonotype. The V call is TRBV28, the J call TRBJ1-5; 7 bases fit TRBD1. Unmatched junction bases numbered 18, after V lost 7 bases and J lost 3 bases. The germline gives CDR1 MDHEN, CDR2 SYDVKM. The CDR3 sequence is 18 residues long. The CDR3 loop reads CASTLTPFRDSFNQPQHF. CDR3 bases: TGTGCCAGCACCCTGACACCCTTTAGGGACAGTTTCAATCAGCCCCAGCATTTT.

This clonotype has just a few counts. V usage is TRBV7-9 and J usage is TRBJ1-4, with D unresolved. V gave up 1 base and J gave up 2 bases, with 8 bases separating them. The CDR3 spans 15 residues. Germline V CDR1 and CDR2: SEHNR, FQNEAQ (reference sequence). CDR3 amino acids: CASSLGSGTNEKLFF. CDR3 DNA sequence: TGTGCCAGCAGCTTAGGTTCGGGCACTAATGAAAAACTGTTTTTT.

This clonotype was observed many times. This chain links TRBV12-3 or TRBV12-4 with TRBJ2-1, with 11 nucleotides matching TRBD2. This CDR3 is 16 amino acids long. Trimming took 3 bases from V and 6 from J; bases not matched to a gene: 7. CDR3 sequence reads: CASSFPIAGGSNEQFF. The CDR3 DNA follows: TGTGCCAGCAGTTTCCCGATAGCGGGAGGGTCCAATGAGCAGTTCTTC.

In this sample, this clonotype turned up many times. This chain joins TRBV20-1 and TRBJ2-7; D possibly corresponds to TRBD1 (6 bases). Germline assignment: CDR1 DFQATT and CDR2 SNEGSKA (reference sequence). CDR3 size: 13 residues. Trimming shortened V by 3 bases and J by 0 bases, and 9 bases separated the two germline ends. CDR3 amino acids: CSASLQGSYEQYF. DNA of the CDR3: TGCAGTGCTAGTCTACAGGGCTCCTACGAGCAGTACTTC.

J is TRBJ2-3 and V is TRBV10-2; no firm D call. Trimming took 2 bases from V and 2 from J, leaving 14 bases between them. Germline loops: CDR1 WSHSY, CDR2 SAAADI. The CDR3 runs 16 residues. CDR3 residues: CASSEPPTVSTDTQYF. The CDR3, as DNA: TGCGCCAGCAGTGAGCCTCCCACGGTATCCACAGATACGCAGTATTTT.

The chain has TRBV18 and TRBJ2-5, with D possibly being TRBD2 (8 bases). This CDR3 has 17 amino acids. V was shortened by 5 bases and J by 0 bases, with 19 bases between the two germline ends. Germline V gene sequence: CDR1 KGHSH, CDR2 LQKENI. The CDR3 loop is CASSTRGSGRHQETQYF. The CDR3 region has the DNA TGTGCCAGCTCAACCAGGGGGAGCGGGAGACACCAAGAGACCCAGTACTTC.

As concerns this clonotype: This may arise from a read error, as a much more abundant clone is one base away. This chain connects TRBV6-2 or TRBV6-3 to TRBJ2-7; D remains ambiguous. This CDR3 contains 13 residues. Germline values: CDR1 MNHEY, CDR2 SVGEGT. The CDR3 protein is CTSSYPAAYEQYF. In nucleotides, the CDR3 is TGTACCAGCAGTTACCCTGCAGCCTACGAGCAGTACTTC.

This clonotype was seen only a few times. The chain combines TRBV20-1 with TRBJ2-1; TRBD1 matches 7 bases. The CDR3 runs 14 residues. CDR1 and CDR2 from the germline V gene are DFQATT and SNEGSKA (reference sequence). Germline trimming cut 5 bases from V and 0 bases from J; bases unmatched to any gene: 4. The CDR3 bases are TGCAGTGCTCGACAGGGCGTCTCCTACAATGAGCAGTTCTTC. This encodes CSARQGVSYNEQFF.

This clonotype was found many times. This chain uses TRBV3-1 with TRBJ2-7; 10 bases align to TRBD2. The CDR3 runs 14 residues. V was clipped by 5 bases and J by 6 bases; unmatched bases: 7. CDR1 is LGHDT and CDR2 is YNNKEL in the germline V gene (reference sequence). This chain's CDR3 is CASSSTSGAFEQYF. For the CDR3, the DNA is TGTGCCAGCAGCTCCACTAGCGGGGCGTTCGAGCAGTACTTC.

On this clonotype: Just one base apart from a much larger clone, this may be a read error. The final CDR3 position lacks the conserved phenylalanine or tryptophan, pointing to a likely read error. This rearrangement joins TRBV11-1 to TRBJ2-5, with a possible D match to TRBD1 (5 bases). V gave up 5 bases and J gave up 3 bases, with 10 bases separating them. The CDR3 covers 13 residues. Germline V gene sequence: CDR1 SGHAT, CDR2 FQDESV (reference sequence). The CDR3 region has the DNA TGTGCCAGCAGCCCACCCAGGGAAGAGACCCAGTACCTC. Its protein is CASSPPREETQYL.

In its sample, this clonotype was seen many times. The CDR3 spells CASSFSLGREQYF. For the CDR3, the DNA is TGCGCCAGCAGCTTCTCTCTGGGGCGCGAGCAGTACTTC. This chain links TRBV5-1 with TRBJ2-7, with D possibly TRBD1 on 5 matching bases. This CDR3 region has 13 residues. Germline V gene lookup returns CDR1 SGHRS and CDR2 YFSETQ. Trimming stripped 2 bases from V and 6 bases from J, with 12 bases between. Drawing the rest from reference TRBV5-1 and TRBJ2-7, the complete variable domain is KAGVTQTPRYLIKTRGQQVTLSCSPISGHRSVSWYQQTPGQGLQFLFEYFSETQRNKGNFPGRFSGRQFSNSRSEMNVSTLELGDSALYLCASSFSLGREQYFGPGTRLTVT.

The chain carries TRBV6-6 and TRBJ2-6; 11 bases fit TRBD2. After removal of 2 bases from V and 2 bases from J, the junction contained 5 bases not matched to a gene. The CDR3 covers 18 residues. CDR1 is MNHNY and CDR2 is SVGAGI in the germline V gene (reference sequence). This chain's CDR3 is CASSYLAGGSAGANVLTF. CDR3 nucleotides: TGTGCCAGCAGTTACCTAGCGGGAGGAAGTGCTGGGGCCAACGTCCTGACTTTC.

This clonotype occurred many times. The CDR3 here is CATGPGQSTDTQYF. DNA of the CDR3: TGTGCCACCGGGCCGGGACAGAGCACAGATACGCAGTATTTT. The V gene is TRBV24-1, the J gene TRBJ2-3, with 7 nucleotides matching TRBD1. CDR1 is KGHDR and CDR2 is SFDVKD in the germline V gene. The CDR3 has 14 amino acids. V lost 9 bases, J lost 0 bases, and 5 bases stayed unmatched.

The chain employs TRBV10-3 and TRBJ2-7; 11 bases are shared with TRBD2. The germline CDR1 and CDR2 sequences are ENHRY and SYGVKD. The CDR3 loop spans 14 amino acids. Trimming took 8 bases from V and 6 from J; bases not matched to a gene: 9. The CDR3 loop is CAIADPGLAAEQYF. In DNA, the CDR3 is TGTGCCATCGCCGATCCGGGACTAGCGGCCGAGCAGTACTTC.

This clonotype was seen more than once but under ten times. In nucleotides, the CDR3 is TGTGCCACCAGTGTTACGGAGAACTATGGCTACACCTTC. As protein: CATSVTENYGYTF. The V gene is TRBV24-1, the J gene TRBJ1-2; no clear D gene. CDR1 and CDR2 from the germline V gene are KGHDR and SFDVKD. With 5 bases removed from V and 2 bases from J, the gap between germline ends came to 8 bases. The CDR3 totals 13 residues.

The V and J genes are TRBV6-1 and TRBJ2-6; TRBD1 matches at 12 bases. This CDR3 region has 18 residues. V was pared by 6 bases and J by 2 bases, with 8 bases of the junction left unmatched. The germline CDR1 and CDR2 sequences are MNHNS and SASEGT. This CDR3 is CASRRGQGAGAGANVLTF. The CDR3 DNA reads TGTGCCAGCAGACGGGGACAGGGGGCCGGAGCTGGGGCCAACGTCCTGACTTTC.

This clonotype was counted only a few times. The J gene is TRBJ2-5, the V gene TRBV29-1, with 11 bases identical to TRBD2. Germline lookup yields CDR1 SQVTM and CDR2 ANQGSEA. This CDR3 has 17 residues. V trimming: 1 base; J trimming: 2 bases; junction bases outside the gene matches: 9. CDR3 DNA: TGCAGCGTTGAAGTCCCTACTAGCGGGAGAACTCAAGAGACCCAGTACTTC. Its protein product is CSVEVPTSGRTQETQYF.

This clonotype was counted at least ten times. This chain connects TRBV20-1 to TRBJ2-7; possible D gene TRBD1, 6 bases. The CDR3 has 13 residues. V dropped 4 bases and J dropped 0 bases, with 10 bases sitting between them. CDR1 DFQATT and CDR2 SNEGSKA come from the germline V gene (reference sequence). Here the CDR3 reads CSATGTNSYEQYF. CDR3 sequence (DNA): TGCAGTGCTACCGGGACAAACTCCTACGAGCAGTACTTC.

Ten or more counts support this clonotype. The genes are TRBV12-3 or TRBV12-4 and TRBJ2-1, with 8 positions matching TRBD2. The V segment lost 5 bases and the J segment 0 bases; nucleotides outside the gene matches: 6. The CDR3 is 16 residues long. The CDR3 region has the DNA TGTGCCAGCAGTCCCGACGGGAGGGCCTCCTACAATGAGCAGTTCTTC. It translates to CASSPDGRASYNEQFF.

In this sample, this clonotype turned up many times. The rearrangement links TRBV20-1 to TRBJ2-5; 7 bases map to TRBD1. The CDR3 runs 14 residues. Looked up from germline, CDR1 is DFQATT and CDR2 is SNEGSKA (reference sequence). The trim removed 7 bases at V and 1 base at J, leaving 9 bases unmatched. CDR3 sequence (DNA): TGCAGTGGCTCTGACAGGGAACCCCAAGAGACCCAGTACTTC. Protein product: CSGSDREPQETQYF.

This clonotype came up many times. The genes are TRBV2 and TRBJ2-3, with TRBD2 identical over 12 bases. The trim removed 1 base at V and 4 bases at J, leaving 6 bases unmatched. CDR3 length equals 17 residues. CDR1 is SNHLY and CDR2 is FYNNEI in the germline V gene. DNA for the CDR3: TGTGCCAGCAGTGAAGATACTAGCGGGAGGTTGGCAGATACGCAGTATTTT. This encodes CASSEDTSGRLADTQYF.